This T cell receptor beta chain stems from a study of early T cells in non-severe SARS-CoV-2 infection. Unique molecular identifiers were added to individual cDNA molecules. TCRdb reprocessed the 5' RACE reads with MiXCR, giving one entry per CDR3 protein. The sample yields approximately 65,000 distinct CDR3 sequences, about a tenth seen once. This clonotype turned up a few times. CDR1 MNHNY and CDR2 SVGAGI come from the germline V gene (reference sequence). The CDR3 consists of 14 residues. V lost 5 bases and J lost 11; bases outside the gene matches: 11. The V and J genes are TRBV6-6 and TRBJ1-4, with 7 bases aligning to TRBD1. This receptor was identified in an adult who was a healthcare worker with PCR-confirmed SARS-CoV-2 infection or an uninfected control (not recorded which). The sequenced sample was whole blood. The chain's CDR3 is CASSPGQEIEKLFF. The CDR3 region has the DNA TGTGCCAGCAGTCCAGGACAGGAAATCGAGAAACTGTTTTTT.